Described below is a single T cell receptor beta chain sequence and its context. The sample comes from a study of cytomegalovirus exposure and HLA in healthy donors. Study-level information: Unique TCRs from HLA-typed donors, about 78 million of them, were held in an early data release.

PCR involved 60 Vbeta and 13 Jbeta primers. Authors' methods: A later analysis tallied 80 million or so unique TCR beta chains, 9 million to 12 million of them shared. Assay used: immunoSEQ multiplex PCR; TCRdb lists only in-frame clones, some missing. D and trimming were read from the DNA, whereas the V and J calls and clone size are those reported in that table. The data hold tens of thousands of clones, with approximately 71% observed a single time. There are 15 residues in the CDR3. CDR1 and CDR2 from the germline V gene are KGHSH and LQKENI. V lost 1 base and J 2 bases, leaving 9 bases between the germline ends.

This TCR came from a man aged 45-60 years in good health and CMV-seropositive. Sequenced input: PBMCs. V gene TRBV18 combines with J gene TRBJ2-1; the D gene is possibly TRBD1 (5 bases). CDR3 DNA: TGTGCCAGCTCACCACGTCAGGGAACCTACAATGAGCAGTTCTTC. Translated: CASSPRQGTYNEQFF.